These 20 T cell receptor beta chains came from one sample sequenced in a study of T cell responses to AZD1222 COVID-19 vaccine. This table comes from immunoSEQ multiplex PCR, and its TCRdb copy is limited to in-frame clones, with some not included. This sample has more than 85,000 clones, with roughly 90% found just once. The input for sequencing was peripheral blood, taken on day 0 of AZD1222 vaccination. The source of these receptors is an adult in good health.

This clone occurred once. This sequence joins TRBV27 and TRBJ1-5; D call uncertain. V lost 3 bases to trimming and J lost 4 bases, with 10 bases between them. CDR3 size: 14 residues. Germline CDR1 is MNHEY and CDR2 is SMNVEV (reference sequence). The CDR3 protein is CASSLGGDNQPQHF. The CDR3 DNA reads TGTGCCAGCAGTTTGGGCGGGGATAATCAGCCCCAGCATTTT.

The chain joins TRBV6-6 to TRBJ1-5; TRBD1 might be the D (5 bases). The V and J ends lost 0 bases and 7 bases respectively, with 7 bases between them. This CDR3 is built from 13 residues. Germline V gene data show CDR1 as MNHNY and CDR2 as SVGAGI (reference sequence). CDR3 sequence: CASSYSTDQPQHF. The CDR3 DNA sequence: TGTGCCAGCAGTTACTCGACAGACCAGCCCCAGCATTTT.

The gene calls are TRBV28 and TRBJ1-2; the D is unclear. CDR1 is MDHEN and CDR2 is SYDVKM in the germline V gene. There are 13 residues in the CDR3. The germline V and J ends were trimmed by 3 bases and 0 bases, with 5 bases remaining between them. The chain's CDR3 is CASSFEANYGYTF. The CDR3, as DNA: TGTGCCAGCAGTTTTGAGGCTAACTATGGCTACACCTTC.

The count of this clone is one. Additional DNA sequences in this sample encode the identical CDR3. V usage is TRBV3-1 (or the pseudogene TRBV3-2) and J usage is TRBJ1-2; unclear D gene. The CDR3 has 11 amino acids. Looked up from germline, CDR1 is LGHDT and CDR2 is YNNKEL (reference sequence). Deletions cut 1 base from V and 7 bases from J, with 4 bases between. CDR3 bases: TGTGCCAGCAGCCAAGTGGGTGGCTACACCTTC. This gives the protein CASSQVGGYTF.

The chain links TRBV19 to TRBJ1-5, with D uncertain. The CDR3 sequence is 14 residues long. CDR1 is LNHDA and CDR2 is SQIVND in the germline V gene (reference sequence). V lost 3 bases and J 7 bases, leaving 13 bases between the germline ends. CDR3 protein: CASSISDRNQPQHF. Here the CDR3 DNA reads TGTGCCAGTAGTATTTCCGATAGGAACCAGCCCCAGCATTTT.

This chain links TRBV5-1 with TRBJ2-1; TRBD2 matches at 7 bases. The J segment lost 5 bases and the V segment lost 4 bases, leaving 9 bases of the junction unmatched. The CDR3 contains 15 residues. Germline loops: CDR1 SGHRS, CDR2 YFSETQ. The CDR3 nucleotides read TGCGCCAGCAGCCACGTTTTGCGGGGGAACAATGAGCAGTTCTTC. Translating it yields CASSHVLRGNNEQFF.

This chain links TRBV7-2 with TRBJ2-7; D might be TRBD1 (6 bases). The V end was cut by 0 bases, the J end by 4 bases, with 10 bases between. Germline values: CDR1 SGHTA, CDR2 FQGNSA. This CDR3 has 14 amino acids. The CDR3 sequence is CASSLAGTGYEQYF. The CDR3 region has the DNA TGTGCCAGCAGCTTAGCGGGAACAGGGTACGAGCAGTACTTC.

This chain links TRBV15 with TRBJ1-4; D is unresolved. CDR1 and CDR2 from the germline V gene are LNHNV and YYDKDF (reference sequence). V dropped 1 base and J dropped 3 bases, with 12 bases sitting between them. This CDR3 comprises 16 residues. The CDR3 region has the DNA TGTGCCACCAGCAGAGCGGGTCCCGGGGCTAATGAAAAACTGTTTTTT. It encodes CATSRAGPGANEKLFF.

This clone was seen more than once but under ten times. The CDR3 is CASSFRERGTEAFF. Written as DNA, the CDR3 is TGTGCCAGCAGCTTTAGAGAGAGGGGCACTGAAGCTTTCTTT. The J gene is TRBJ1-1, the V gene TRBV11-2; maybe TRBD1 (5 bases). The CDR3 sequence is 14 residues long. Germline V lookup: CDR1 SGHAT, CDR2 FQNNGV. Trimming shortened V by 3 bases and J by 4 bases, and 12 bases separated the two germline ends.

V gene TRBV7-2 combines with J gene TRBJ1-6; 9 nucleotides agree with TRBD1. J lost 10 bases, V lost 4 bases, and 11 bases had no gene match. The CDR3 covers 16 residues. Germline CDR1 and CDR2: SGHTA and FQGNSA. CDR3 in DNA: TGTGCCAGCAGCTCGCACGACGGGACAGGGCTCTCACCCCTCCACTTT. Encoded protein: CASSSHDGTGLSPLHF. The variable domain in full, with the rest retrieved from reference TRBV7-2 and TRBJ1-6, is GAGVSQSPSNKVTEKGKDVELRCDPISGHTALYWYRQSLGQGLEFLIYFQGNSAPDKSGLPSDRFSAERTGGSVSTLTIQRTQQEDSAVYLCASSSHDGTGLSPLHFGNGTRLTVT.

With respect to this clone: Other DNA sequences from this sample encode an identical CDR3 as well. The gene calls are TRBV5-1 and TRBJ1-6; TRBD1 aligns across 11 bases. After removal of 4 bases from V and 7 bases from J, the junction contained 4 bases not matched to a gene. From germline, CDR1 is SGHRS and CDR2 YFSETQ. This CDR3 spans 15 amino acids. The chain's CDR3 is CASSLGTGGNSPLHF. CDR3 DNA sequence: TGCGCCAGCAGCCTCGGGACAGGGGGAAATTCACCCCTCCACTTT.

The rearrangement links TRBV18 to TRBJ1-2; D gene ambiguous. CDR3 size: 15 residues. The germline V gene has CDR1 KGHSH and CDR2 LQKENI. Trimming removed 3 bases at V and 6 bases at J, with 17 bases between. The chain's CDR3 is CASSPNTMAGDGYTF. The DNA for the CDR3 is TGTGCCAGCTCACCGAACACTATGGCCGGGGATGGCTACACCTTC.

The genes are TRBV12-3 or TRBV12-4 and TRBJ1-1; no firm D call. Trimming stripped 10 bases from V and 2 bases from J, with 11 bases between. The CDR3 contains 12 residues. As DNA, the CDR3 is TGTGCCACTGTAAACGCTAACACTGAAGCTTTCTTT. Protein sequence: CATVNANTEAFF.

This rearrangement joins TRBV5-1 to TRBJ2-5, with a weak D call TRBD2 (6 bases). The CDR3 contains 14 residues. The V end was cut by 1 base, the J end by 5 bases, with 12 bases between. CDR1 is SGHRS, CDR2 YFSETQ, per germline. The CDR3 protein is CASSLRPGGETQYF. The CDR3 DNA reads TGCGCCAGCAGCTTGCGCCCCGGAGGGGAGACCCAGTACTTC.

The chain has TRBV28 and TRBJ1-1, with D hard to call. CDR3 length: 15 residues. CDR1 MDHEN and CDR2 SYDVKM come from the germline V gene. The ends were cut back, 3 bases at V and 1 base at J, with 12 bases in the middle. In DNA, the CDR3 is TGTGCCAGCAGTTTCGTAGGGAAATGGAACACTGAAGCTTTCTTT. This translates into CASSFVGKWNTEAFF. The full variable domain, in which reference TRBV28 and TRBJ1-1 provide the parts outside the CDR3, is DVKVTQSSRYLVKRTGEKVFLECVQDMDHENMFWYRQDPGLGLRLIYFSYDVKMKEKGDIPEGYSVSREKKERFSLILESASTNQTSMYLCASSFVGKWNTEAFFGQGTRLTVV.

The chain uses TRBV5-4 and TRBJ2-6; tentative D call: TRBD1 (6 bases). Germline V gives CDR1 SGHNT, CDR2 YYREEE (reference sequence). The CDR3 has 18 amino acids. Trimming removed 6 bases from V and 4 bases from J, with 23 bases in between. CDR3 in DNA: TGTGCCAGCACCACCGGGACACCTAACCCCCCCGGGGCCAACGTCCTGACTTTC. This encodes CASTTGTPNPPGANVLTF.

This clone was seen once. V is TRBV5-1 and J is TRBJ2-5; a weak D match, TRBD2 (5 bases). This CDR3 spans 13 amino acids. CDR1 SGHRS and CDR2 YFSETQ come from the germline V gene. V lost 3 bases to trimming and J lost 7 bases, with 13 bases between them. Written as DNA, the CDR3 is TGCGCCAGCAGCTCGGGGTCGGCGGGGACCCAGTACTTC. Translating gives CASSSGSAGTQYF.

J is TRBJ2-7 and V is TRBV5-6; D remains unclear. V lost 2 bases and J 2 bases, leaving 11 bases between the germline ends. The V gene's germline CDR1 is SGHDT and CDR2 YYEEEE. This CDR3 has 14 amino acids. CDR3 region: CASSFARSPYEQYF. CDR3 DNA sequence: TGTGCCAGCAGCTTCGCACGTTCCCCCTACGAGCAGTACTTC.

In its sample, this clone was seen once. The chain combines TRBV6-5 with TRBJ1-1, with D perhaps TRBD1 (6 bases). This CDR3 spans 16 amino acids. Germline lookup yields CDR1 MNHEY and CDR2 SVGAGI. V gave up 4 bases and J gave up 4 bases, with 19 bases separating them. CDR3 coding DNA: TGTGCCAGCAGTTTGCTGGGAGGGGGGAGTAGCACTGAAGCTTTCTTT. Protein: CASSLLGGGSSTEAFF.

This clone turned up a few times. The CDR3 DNA reads as TGTGCCAGCAGTGGCCCACGGATGTCCTATAATTCACCCCTCCACTTT. It translates to CASSGPRMSYNSPLHF. The chain has TRBV6-1 and TRBJ1-6; D gene unclear. Germline values: CDR1 MNHNS, CDR2 SASEGT. V lost 4 bases and J lost 1, with 11 bases in between. This CDR3 is 16 amino acids long.